This T cell receptor (beta chain) was recorded in a study of blood T cells in healthy people across ages. Study observations and caveats: Leaving the PBMCs unsorted stopped any conclusive comparison of naive versus antigen-experienced cells. Per million T cells, TCR beta diversity dropped roughly linearly as age increased.

Healthy Russian Caucasian donors spanned ages 6 to 90 years. Trimming stripped 0 bases from V and 8 bases from J, with 10 bases between. This CDR3 spans 13 amino acids. CDR1 MNHEY and CDR2 SVGAGI come from the germline V gene. Concerning this clonotype: Its antigen is not known.

The use of a sample-barcoded 5' primer and a J-beta primer mix characterized a second PCR of roughly 6 to 12 cycles. All samples yielded 2.5 million or more CDR3-containing paired-end reads. TCRdb used MiXCR to reprocess the 5' RACE reads, holding one entry per CDR3 protein. The sample shows 1.5 million to 2 million distinct CDR3 sequences, roughly 32% of them seen only once. The chain joins TRBV6-5 to TRBJ1-2; no reliable D call. The sample consisted of blood. The TCR was taken from a woman in her 30s in good health. Written as DNA, the CDR3 is TGTGCCAGCAGTTACTCGCTCATTGGAGGCTACACCTTC. The encoded protein is CASSYSLIGGYTF.